What follows is one TCR beta chain and its context. This sample includes further DNA sequences coding for the same CDR3. Trimming cost V 3 bases and J 1 base, with 6 bases left between them. Per germline, CDR1 KGHSH and CDR2 LQKENI. CDR3 length equals 13 residues. Using immunoSEQ multiplex PCR, the repertoire was profiled, and TCRdb retains in-frame clones only, with some absent. The table shows tens of thousands of clones, with roughly 87% occurring only once. The data were obtained in a study of blood T cell repertoires in COVID-19. For the study at large: Samples taken during acute and convalescent COVID-19 were collected in the United States, Italy and Spain.

The TCR comes from a male donor with acute or convalescent COVID-19. J is TRBJ1-1 and V is TRBV18; D might be TRBD1 (5 bases). Sequenced input: peripheral blood. The CDR3: CASSPGQNTEAFF. In DNA form, the CDR3 reads TGTGCCAGCTCACCCGGACAGAACACTGAAGCTTTCTTT.